This TCR beta chain was documented in a study of monozygotic twins with inflammatory bowel disease. Study-wide points: Relative to healthy twins, IBD patients had fewer clonotypes in common with others, a gap that was especially apparent with disease activity. IBD patients had lower TCRbeta diversity (inverse Simpson) than healthy co-twins.

In the case of this clonotype: Its specificity is not known.

Germline lookup yields CDR1 SQVTM and CDR2 ANQGSEA. The CDR3 is 13 amino acids. The template switching step added UMIs that contained a 6-nucleotide sample barcode. TCRdb processed the 5' RACE reads again and assigns one entry to each CDR3 protein, with no DNA. This listing includes 300,000 to 350,000 distinct CDR3 sequences. Researchers isolated total RNA from whole blood without sorting T cells. Sequenced sample: blood. This clonotype originated in a human donor with ulcerative colitis or Crohn's disease, or a healthy co-twin of an affected twin (not recorded which). The chain has TRBV29-1 and TRBJ1-1. CDR3: CSVFHRLNTEAFF.